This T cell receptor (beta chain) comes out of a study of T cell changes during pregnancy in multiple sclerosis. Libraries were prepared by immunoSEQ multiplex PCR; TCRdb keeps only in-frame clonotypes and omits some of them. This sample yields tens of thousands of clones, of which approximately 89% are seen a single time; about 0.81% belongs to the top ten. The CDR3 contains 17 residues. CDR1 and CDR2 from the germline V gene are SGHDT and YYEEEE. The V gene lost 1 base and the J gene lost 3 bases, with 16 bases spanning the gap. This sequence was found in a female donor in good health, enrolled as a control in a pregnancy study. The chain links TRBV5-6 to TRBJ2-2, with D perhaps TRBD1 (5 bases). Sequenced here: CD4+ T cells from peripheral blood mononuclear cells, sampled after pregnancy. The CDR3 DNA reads TGTGCCAGCAGCTTGACCTACAGGCGATTACACACCGGGGAGCTGTTTTTT. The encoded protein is CASSLTYRRLHTGELFF.